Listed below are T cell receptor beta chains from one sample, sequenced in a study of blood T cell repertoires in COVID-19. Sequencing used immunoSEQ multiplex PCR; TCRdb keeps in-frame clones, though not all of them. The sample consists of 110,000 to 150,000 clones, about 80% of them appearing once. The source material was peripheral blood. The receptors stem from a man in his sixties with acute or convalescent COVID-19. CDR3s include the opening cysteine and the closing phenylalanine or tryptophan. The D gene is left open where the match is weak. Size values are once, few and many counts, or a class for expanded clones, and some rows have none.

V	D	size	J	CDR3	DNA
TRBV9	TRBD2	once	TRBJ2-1	CASSVVSGRRNEQFF	TGTGCCAGCAGCGTAGTTAGCGGGAGAAGGAATGAGCAGTTCTTC
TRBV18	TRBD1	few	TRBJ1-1	CASSRIRQGGTEAFF	TGTGCCAGCTCACGAATTAGACAGGGAGGCACTGAAGCTTTCTTT
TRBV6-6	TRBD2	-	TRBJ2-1	CASRGTSGLNEQFF	TGTGCCAGCAGGGGGACTAGCGGGCTCAATGAGCAGTTCTTC
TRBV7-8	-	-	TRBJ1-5	CASSLDTGGIRPQHF	TGTGCCAGCAGCTTAGACACCGGGGGGATTCGGCCCCAGCATTTT
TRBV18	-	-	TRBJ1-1	CASSPLQGMNTEAFF	TGTGCCAGCTCACCATTACAGGGCATGAACACTGAAGCTTTCTTT
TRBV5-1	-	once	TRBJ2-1	CASTSGGVGIRDEQFF	TGCGCCAGCACCTCTGGCGGGGTAGGAATTAGGGATGAGCAGTTCTTC
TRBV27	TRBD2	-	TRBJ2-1	CASRISPAGGPDEQFF	TGTGCCAGCAGAATTAGCCCAGCGGGAGGGCCTGATGAGCAGTTCTTC
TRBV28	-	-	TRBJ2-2	CASSPEQVGASTGELFF	TGTGCCAGCAGTCCTGAGCAGGTGGGCGCGAGCACCGGGGAGCTGTTTTTT
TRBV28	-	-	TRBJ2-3	CASSPPSTDTQYF	TGTGCCAGCAGTCCTCCTAGCACAGATACGCAGTATTTT
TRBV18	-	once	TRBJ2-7	CASSPQTRTYEQYF	TGTGCCAGCTCACCTCAGACTCGAACATACGAGCAGTACTTC
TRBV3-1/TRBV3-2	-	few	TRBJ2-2	CASRGSVAATGELFF	TGTGCCAGTCGGGGGTCGGTAGCGGCGACCGGGGAGCTGTTTTTT
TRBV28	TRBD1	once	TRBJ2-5	CASSTGTGGTQYF	TGTGCCAGCAGTACCGGGACAGGGGGGACCCAGTACTTC
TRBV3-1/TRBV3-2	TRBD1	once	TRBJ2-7	CASTLSGQGSDEQYF	TGTGCCAGCACCCTATCCGGACAGGGTAGTGACGAGCAGTACTTC
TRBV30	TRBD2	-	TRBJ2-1	CACTSGRAPLRNEQFF	TGTGCCTGTACTAGCGGGAGGGCCCCTTTGAGAAATGAGCAGTTCTTC
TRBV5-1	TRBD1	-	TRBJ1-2	CASSLMQGAPGYTF	TGCGCCAGCAGCTTGATGCAGGGGGCGCCTGGCTACACCTTC
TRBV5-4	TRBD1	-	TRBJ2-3	CASSLTQGARNTDTQYF	TGTGCCAGCAGTCTTACTCAGGGGGCGCGTAACACAGATACGCAGTATTTT
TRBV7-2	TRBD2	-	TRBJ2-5	CASSLGGRADETQYF	TGTGCCAGCAGCTTAGGGGGGAGGGCCGATGAGACCCAGTACTTC
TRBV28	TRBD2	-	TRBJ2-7	CASRLTSAEQYF	TGTGCCAGCAGGTTGACTAGCGCAGAGCAGTACTTC
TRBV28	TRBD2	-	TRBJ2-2	CASRGTSGRFGELFF	TGTGCCAGCAGGGGTACTAGCGGGAGGTTCGGGGAGCTGTTTTTT
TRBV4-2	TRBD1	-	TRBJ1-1	CASSLGQGNEAFF	TGTGCCAGCAGCCTCGGACAGGGCAATGAAGCTTTCTTT
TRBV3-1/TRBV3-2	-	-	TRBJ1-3	CASSQTPGKGNTIYF	TGTGCCAGCAGCCAGACCCCGGGGAAGGGAAACACCATATATTTT
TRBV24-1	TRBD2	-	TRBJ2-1	CATSDPGLAGGNEQFF	TGTGCCACCAGTGACCCGGGACTAGCGGGGGGCAATGAGCAGTTCTTC
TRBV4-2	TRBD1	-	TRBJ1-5	CASSQGWGQGDNQPQHF	TGTGCCAGCAGCCAAGGGTGGGGACAGGGGGATAATCAGCCCCAGCATTTT
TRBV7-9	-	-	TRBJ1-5	CASSLGRDQPQHF	TGTGCCAGCAGCTTAGGCAGGGATCAGCCCCAGCATTTT
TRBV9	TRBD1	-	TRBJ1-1	CASSVTGVDTEAFF	TGTGCCAGCAGCGTGACAGGGGTCGACACTGAAGCTTTCTTT
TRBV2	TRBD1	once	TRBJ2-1	CASATRRDSEQFF	TGTGCCAGCGCAACTCGAAGGGACAGTGAGCAGTTCTTC
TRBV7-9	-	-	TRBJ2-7	CASSLDRGEQYF	TGTGCCAGCAGCCTAGACCGGGGCGAGCAGTACTTC
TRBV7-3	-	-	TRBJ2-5	CASSSSQGGWETQYF	TGTGCCAGCAGCTCCTCCCAGGGTGGGTGGGAGACCCAGTACTTC
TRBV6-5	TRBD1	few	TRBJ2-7	CASSSTGHKGHEQYF	TGTGCCAGCAGTTCGACAGGGCACAAGGGACACGAGCAGTACTTC
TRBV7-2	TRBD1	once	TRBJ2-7	CASSPGQLGYEQYF	TGTGCCAGCAGCCCGGGACAGCTGGGCTACGAGCAGTACTTC
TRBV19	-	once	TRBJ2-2	CASSNRGTGELFF	TGTGCCAGTAGTAATCGGGGGACCGGGGAGCTGTTTTTT
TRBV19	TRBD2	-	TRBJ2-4	CASSIEFRLAGPLAKNIQYF	TGTGCCAGTAGTATAGAGTTCAGGCTAGCGGGACCGCTAGCCAAAAACATTCAGTACTTC
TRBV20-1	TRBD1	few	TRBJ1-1	CSASPGQGVNTEAFF	TGCAGTGCTAGTCCGGGACAGGGGGTTAACACTGAAGCTTTCTTT
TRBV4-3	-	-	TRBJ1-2	CASSQGDAGGIYGYTF	TGCGCCAGCAGCCAAGGAGACGCGGGGGGTATCTATGGCTACACCTTC
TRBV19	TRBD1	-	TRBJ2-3	CASSIGTARDTQYF	TGTGCCAGTAGTATTGGGACAGCCCGGGATACGCAGTATTTT
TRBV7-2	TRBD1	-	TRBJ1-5	CASSSLPGQGWGNQPQHF	TGTGCCAGCAGCTCTCTCCCGGGACAGGGGTGGGGCAATCAGCCCCAGCATTTT
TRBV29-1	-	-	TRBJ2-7	CSGTRSGEQYF	TGCAGCGGGACCAGGTCGGGGGAGCAGTACTTC
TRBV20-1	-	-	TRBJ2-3	CSASQGGTDTQYF	TGCAGTGCTAGTCAGGGTGGAACAGATACGCAGTATTTT
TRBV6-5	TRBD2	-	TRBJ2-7	CASSQTSGLLYEQYF	TGTGCCAGCAGTCAGACTAGCGGACTTCTATACGAGCAGTACTTC
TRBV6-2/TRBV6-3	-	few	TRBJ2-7	CASSYWGRTYEQYF	TGTGCCAGCAGTTACTGGGGCCGAACCTACGAGCAGTACTTC
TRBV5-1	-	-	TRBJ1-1	CASSLDWGDTEAFF	TGCGCCAGCAGCCTGGATTGGGGGGACACTGAAGCTTTCTTT
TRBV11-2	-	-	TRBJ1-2	CASSLGGGGGYTF	TGTGCCAGCAGCTTAGGAGGGGGGGGTGGCTACACCTTC
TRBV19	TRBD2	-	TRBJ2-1	CASSVFSGSLNEQFF	TGTGCCAGTAGTGTCTTTAGCGGGAGTCTCAATGAGCAGTTCTTC
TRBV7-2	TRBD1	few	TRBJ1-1	CASSLATGAHAFF	TGTGCCAGCAGCTTAGCGACAGGGGCGCACGCTTTCTTT
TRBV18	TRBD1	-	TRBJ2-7	CASSPRDRGGEQYF	TGTGCCAGCTCACCACGGGACAGGGGGGGGGAGCAGTACTTC
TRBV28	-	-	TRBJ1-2	CASSWRSNDYGYTF	TGTGCCAGCAGCTGGAGGTCGAACGACTATGGCTACACCTTC